Listed below are T cell receptor beta chains from one sample, sequenced in a study of cytomegalovirus exposure and HLA in healthy donors. Method: immunoSEQ multiplex PCR; TCRdb's copy keeps in-frame clones and lacks some. In the table there are roughly 120,000 clones, about 80% of which are singletons. What was sequenced was PBMCs. These receptors came from a man aged 18 to 30 in good health and CMV-seronegative. CDR3s include the opening cysteine and the closing phenylalanine or tryptophan. A D gene is named only where the DNA matches it firmly. Not every row has a clone size; where given, it reads once, few, many or a size class.

TRBD2,TRBV14,.,TRBJ2-1,TGTGCCAGCAGCCAAGAAACGGGACTAGCGGGAGTATATGAGCAGTTCTTC,CASSQETGLAGVYEQFF
TRBD2,TRBV7-2,few,TRBJ2-7,TGTGCCAGCAGCGCGCGGACTAGCGGGAGGTACGAGCAGTACTTC,CASSARTSGRYEQYF
.,TRBV27,.,TRBJ1-3,TGTGCCAGCAGTTTATTAGCACCTCCCTCTGGAAACACCATATATTTT,CASSLLAPPSGNTIYF
TRBD2,TRBV7-6,few,TRBJ2-1,TGTGCCAGCAGCTATGTAGCGGGACGGGATGAGCAGTTCTTC,CASSYVAGRDEQFF
TRBD1,TRBV5-1,few,TRBJ1-1,TGCGCCAGCAGCTTGGCCGACAGGGATGGGACTGAAGCTTTCTTT,CASSLADRDGTEAFF
.,TRBV30,.,TRBJ1-1,TGTGCCTGGAGTGTACGGGGGGGGGTATTCCGAGGGTACACTGAAGCTTTCTTT,CAWSVRGGVFRGYTEAFF
.,TRBV5-1,.,TRBJ2-1,TGCGCCAGCGGGGGAGGGGGGGACTCCTACAATGAGCAGTTCTTC,CASGGGGDSYNEQFF
.,TRBV19,once,TRBJ2-2,TGTGCCAGTAGCTCTAGGGGGGAGCTGTTTTTT,CASSSRGELFF
TRBD2,TRBV30,.,TRBJ2-7,TGTGCCTGGAGTGTGTCCCGAGTGGCGGGAGGCTACGAGCAGTACTTC,CAWSVSRVAGGYEQYF
.,TRBV6-5,few,TRBJ1-5,TGTGCCACTGATCAGCCCCAGCATTTT,CATDQPQHF
TRBD1,TRBV5-6,.,TRBJ1-2,TGTGCCAGCAGCCGAAGACCGGGACAGGGGAATGGCTACACCTTC,CASSRRPGQGNGYTF
TRBD2,TRBV7-2,.,TRBJ2-2,TGTGCCAGCAGCTTCGATAGCGGGATCCCAAACACCGGGGAGCTGTTTTTT,CASSFDSGIPNTGELFF
TRBD1,TRBV7-3,.,TRBJ2-2,TGTGCCAGCAGCCGAGGGGGCCCACACACCGGGGAGCTGTTTTTT,CASSRGGPHTGELFF
TRBD1,TRBV28,.,TRBJ1-5,TGTGCCAGCAGTTGGGACAGTAGCAATCAGCCCCAGCATTTT,CASSWDSSNQPQHF
TRBD1,TRBV5-1,once,TRBJ1-6,TGCGCCAGCAGTCGTATGGGACAGGCGATTTCACCCCTCCACTTT,CASSRMGQAISPLHF
TRBD2,TRBV5-1,.,TRBJ2-3,TGCGCCAGCAGCTTCCGGACTAGCGGCACAGATACGCAGTATTTT,CASSFRTSGTDTQYF
TRBD1,TRBV6-5,few,TRBJ2-3,TGTGCCAGCAGATACGACAGGGGGAGCACAGATACGCAGTATTTT,CASRYDRGSTDTQYF
.,TRBV7-3,.,TRBJ2-3,TGTGCCAGCAGCTCGCAGGGGACAGATACGCAGTATTTT,CASSSQGTDTQYF
TRBD1,TRBV7-3,.,TRBJ1-2,TGTGCCAGCAGCTTGGGACCGACAGGGGGAACTGATGGCTACACCTTC,CASSLGPTGGTDGYTF
.,TRBV19,.,TRBJ1-1,TGTGCCAGTAGTACGGGGCCAGGGGTCCGCACTGAAGCTTTCTTT,CASSTGPGVRTEAFF
.,TRBV2,.,TRBJ2-7,TGTGCCAGCAGTCTGAGGGAATACGAGCAGTACTTC,CASSLREYEQYF
TRBD2,TRBV27,.,TRBJ2-1,TGTGCCAGCAGTTCGCCGGGACTAGCGGGAGGCCTGAGCTCCTACAATGAGCAGTTCTTC,CASSSPGLAGGLSSYNEQFF
TRBD1,TRBV6-1,.,TRBJ1-1,TGTGCCAGCAGTGACACCGGGACAGGGCTATCAGCTTTCTTT,CASSDTGTGLSAFF
TRBD1,TRBV7-7,.,TRBJ2-2,TGTGCCAGCAGCTTAGCCGGGACAGTCGGCGGGGAGCTGTTTTTT,CASSLAGTVGGELFF
.,TRBV18,.,TRBJ2-5,TGTGCCAGCTCGCTGGGACACAGAGAGACCCAGTACTTC,CASSLGHRETQYF
TRBD2,TRBV14,.,TRBJ2-5,TGTGCCAGCAGCCAAGTAGGGACTAGGGCAGAGACCCAGTACTTC,CASSQVGTRAETQYF
TRBD2,TRBV18,.,TRBJ2-5,TGTGCCAGCTCACCCACCGGGGGGGCCGAAGAGACCCAGTACTTC,CASSPTGGAEETQYF
.,TRBV21-1,.,TRBJ2-5,TGTGCCAGCAGCAAAGGAGGCCCTAGCGGGAGTCCCCAAGAGACCCAGTACTTC,CASSKGGPSGSPQETQYF
TRBD2,TRBV5-1,.,TRBJ2-1,TGCGCCAGCCTAGGGACTAGCGGGAGAAGTAGTGAGCAGTTCTTC,CASLGTSGRSSEQFF
TRBD2,TRBV10-1,.,TRBJ2-1,TGCGCCAGCAGCCAAGGGACTAGCGGGAGACTTGAGCAGTTCTTC,CASSQGTSGRLEQFF
.,TRBV6-1,.,TRBJ1-6,TGTGCCAGCAGTGGGGCTTCACCCCTCCACTTT,CASSGASPLHF
TRBD2,TRBV28,.,TRBJ2-1,TGTGCCAGCGAAATGTTGAGCGGGAGCTCCTACAATGAGCAGTTCTTC,CASEMLSGSSYNEQFF
TRBD2,TRBV7-2,.,TRBJ2-5,TGTGCCAGCAGCTGGAGGACTAGCGAAGTGGAGACCCAGTACTTC,CASSWRTSEVETQYF
TRBD2,TRBV7-2,.,TRBJ2-5,TGTGCCAGCAGCTTAGGGGACTATCAAGAGACCCAGTACTTC,CASSLGDYQETQYF
TRBD1,TRBV12-5,.,TRBJ2-3,TGTGCTAGTGGTTTGGAGGGGGCATTAGATACGCAGTATTTT,CASGLEGALDTQYF
.,TRBV5-1,once,TRBJ2-3,TGCGCCAGCAGCTCGGGAGATACGCAGTATTTT,CASSSGDTQYF
.,TRBV2,.,TRBJ1-5,TGTGCCAGCAGTCTATGGACAGTTGATCAGCCCCAGCATTTT,CASSLWTVDQPQHF
TRBD2,TRBV7-3,.,TRBJ2-7,TGTGCCAGCTCCCAGGGAGGGTCCTACGAGCAGTACTTC,CASSQGGSYEQYF
.,TRBV30,.,TRBJ1-2,TGTGCCTGGAGTATCGGCGGGTATGGCTACACCTTC,CAWSIGGYGYTF
TRBD1,TRBV9,.,TRBJ2-7,TGTGCCAGCAGCGGACCGAGACAGGGGGGTTCCTACGAGCAGTACTTC,CASSGPRQGGSYEQYF
TRBD2,TRBV5-4,once,TRBJ2-1,TGTGCCAGCAGCGCCCTAGCGGGAGTTAACAATGAGCAGTTCTTC,CASSALAGVNNEQFF
.,TRBV7-9,.,TRBJ2-3,TGTGCCAGCAGCTCCGGACAGATCGGCACAGATACGCAGTATTTT,CASSSGQIGTDTQYF
.,TRBV5-6,.,TRBJ2-1,TGTGCCAGCAGCTTGGAGACTTACAATGAGCAGTTCTTC,CASSLETYNEQFF
TRBD1,TRBV27,few,TRBJ2-7,TGTGCCAGCAGTTTCCAGAGACAGGGGTCCGAGCAGTACTTC,CASSFQRQGSEQYF
TRBD1,TRBV10-2,.,TRBJ2-3,TGCGCCAGCAGCCGGGACAGGGCAGCAGATACGCAGTATTTT,CASSRDRAADTQYF